This is a list of T cell receptor beta chains from one sample in a study of Ad26.COV2.S vaccination and SARS-CoV-2 variants. Clones were sequenced by immunoSEQ multiplex PCR, and TCRdb holds only the in-frame ones, with some missing. The table includes around 450,000 clones, 90% detected once. The sample consisted of peripheral blood, taken in a trial of Ad26.COV2.S vaccine versus placebo. Receptor source: a person between 18 and 65 years old who received the Ad26.COV2.S COVID-19 vaccine or a placebo. The CDR3 runs from the conserved cysteine through the conserved F or W. The D gene is left open where the match is weak. Clone size is not always given. Where it is, it says once, few, many or a class for expanded clones.

J: TRBJ1-2; V: TRBV28; D: .; size: .; CDR3: CANRDDTNYGYTF; DNA: TGTGCCAACCGGGACGACACTAACTATGGCTACACCTTC
J: TRBJ2-7; V: TRBV11-2; D: .; size: .; CDR3: CASSLGLQNRRHF; DNA: TGTGCCAGCAGCTTAGGCCTCCAAAACCGGCGGCACTTC
J: TRBJ1-3; V: TRBV7-2; D: .; size: .; CDR3: CASSLDRVAGNTIYF; DNA: TGTGCCAGCAGCTTAGACAGGGTTGCCGGAAACACCATATATTTT
J: TRBJ2-7; V: TRBV27; D: .; size: .; CDR3: CASATSYEQYF; DNA: TGTGCCAGCGCGACTTCCTACGAGCAGTACTTC
J: TRBJ2-1; V: TRBV7-3; D: .; size: .; CDR3: CASSLSGNNEQFF; DNA: TGTGCCAGCAGCTTATCGGGCAACAATGAGCAGTTCTTC
J: TRBJ2-1; V: TRBV19; D: TRBD1; size: once; CDR3: CASSIGQGIYNEQFF; DNA: TGTGCCAGTAGTATTGGACAGGGCATCTACAATGAGCAGTTCTTC
J: TRBJ2-7; V: TRBV7-2; D: TRBD2; size: once; CDR3: CASRLRLAGPYEQYF; DNA: TGTGCCAGCAGACTACGACTAGCGGGGCCCTACGAGCAGTACTTC
J: TRBJ2-7; V: TRBV7-8; D: .; size: .; CDR3: CASSLVDLGGPYEQYF; DNA: TGTGCCAGCAGCTTAGTTGACCTGGGGGGCCCCTACGAGCAGTACTTC
J: TRBJ1-5; V: TRBV28; D: TRBD1; size: once; CDR3: CASRPVGTGGFQPQHF; DNA: TGTGCCAGCAGACCCGTCGGGACAGGGGGTTTTCAGCCCCAGCATTTT
J: TRBJ2-3; V: TRBV6-2/TRBV6-3; D: .; size: .; CDR3: CASSYAGQYTDTQYF; DNA: TGTGCCAGCAGTTACGCCGGACAGTACACAGATACGCAGTATTTT
J: TRBJ2-5; V: TRBV2; D: TRBD1; size: once; CDR3: CASAGQGARETQYF; DNA: TGTGCCAGCGCGGGACAGGGGGCGCGAGAGACCCAGTACTTC
J: TRBJ1-3; V: TRBV5-1; D: .; size: few; CDR3: CASSSAGARGSGNTIYF; DNA: TGCGCCAGCAGTTCGGCCGGGGCCAGGGGCTCTGGAAACACCATATATTTT
J: TRBJ2-5; V: TRBV5-6; D: TRBD2; size: .; CDR3: CASTHLAGAGETQYF; DNA: TGTGCCAGCACCCATCTAGCGGGAGCGGGGGAGACCCAGTACTTC
J: TRBJ2-7; V: TRBV28; D: .; size: once; CDR3: CASSLLGGAGGSYEQYF; DNA: TGTGCCAGCAGTTTATTGGGGGGGGCAGGGGGCTCCTACGAGCAGTACTTC
J: TRBJ1-2; V: TRBV29-1; D: .; size: .; CDR3: CSVEDPYGYTF; DNA: TGCAGCGTTGAAGATCCTTATGGCTACACCTTC
J: TRBJ1-2; V: TRBV18; D: TRBD1; size: .; CDR3: CASSPDRGEGYTF; DNA: TGTGCCAGCTCACCCGACAGGGGTGAGGGCTACACCTTC
J: TRBJ2-1; V: TRBV9; D: TRBD1; size: .; CDR3: CASSVGTGRNEQFF; DNA: TGTGCCAGCAGCGTAGGGACAGGGAGGAATGAGCAGTTCTTC
J: TRBJ1-1; V: TRBV29-1; D: .; size: .; CDR3: CSVDPWGLGDTEAFF; DNA: TGCAGCGTTGATCCCTGGGGCCTCGGGGACACTGAAGCTTTCTTT
J: TRBJ2-2; V: TRBV18; D: .; size: .; CDR3: CASSPPGNGRLDTGELFF; DNA: TGTGCCAGCTCACCACCGGGAAACGGTCGTCTGGACACCGGGGAGCTGTTTTTT
J: TRBJ1-2; V: TRBV28; D: .; size: few; CDR3: CASIREGYGYTF; DNA: TGTGCCAGCATTCGGGAGGGCTATGGCTACACCTTC
J: TRBJ2-1; V: TRBV10-3; D: TRBD2; size: .; CDR3: CAISEGSGNEQFF; DNA: TGTGCCATCAGTGAAGGTAGCGGGAATGAGCAGTTCTTC
J: TRBJ2-2; V: TRBV19; D: TRBD2; size: once; CDR3: CASSIASGVYTGELFF; DNA: TGTGCCAGTAGTATCGCTAGCGGGGTTTACACCGGGGAGCTGTTTTTT